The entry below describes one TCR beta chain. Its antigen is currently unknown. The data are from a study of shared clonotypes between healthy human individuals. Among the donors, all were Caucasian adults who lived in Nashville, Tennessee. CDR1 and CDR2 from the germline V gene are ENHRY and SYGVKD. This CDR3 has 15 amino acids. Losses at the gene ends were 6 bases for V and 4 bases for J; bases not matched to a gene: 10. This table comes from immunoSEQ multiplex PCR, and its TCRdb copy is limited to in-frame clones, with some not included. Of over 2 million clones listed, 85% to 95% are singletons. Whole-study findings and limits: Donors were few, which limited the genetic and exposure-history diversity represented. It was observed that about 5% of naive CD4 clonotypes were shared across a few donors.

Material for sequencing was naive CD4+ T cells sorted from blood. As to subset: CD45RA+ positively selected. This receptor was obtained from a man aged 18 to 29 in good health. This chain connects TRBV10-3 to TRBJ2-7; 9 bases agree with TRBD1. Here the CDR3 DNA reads TGTGCCATCAGGCAAACAGGGGGCCCTCCTTACGAGCAGTACTTC. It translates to CAIRQTGGPPYEQYF.